The 17 T cell receptor beta chains below all came from one sample that was sequenced in a study of blood T cell repertoires in COVID-19. Assay: immunoSEQ multiplex PCR; the TCRdb copy retains only in-frame clones and omits some. The table lists some 120,000 clones, 83% of them singletons. Sequencing input: peripheral blood. The source of these receptors is a man aged 25-45 years with acute or convalescent COVID-19.

The chain recombines TRBV4-3 with TRBJ1-2; no reliable D call. Germline CDR1 LGHNA, CDR2 YSLEER. This CDR3 is built from 15 residues. Trimming cost V 0 bases and J 3 bases, with 11 bases left between them. CDR3 bases: TGCGCCAGCAGCCAAGATGTGGCCGGGGACTATGGCTACACCTTC. Translating it yields CASSQDVAGDYGYTF.

The V call is TRBV7-6, the J call TRBJ1-1, with D perhaps matching TRBD1 (6 bases). Trimming pared 2 bases from V and 3 bases from J, leaving 10 bases between. Germline CDR1 SGHVS, CDR2 FNYEAQ. There are 14 residues in the CDR3. The CDR3 DNA reads as TGTGCCAGCAGCTTAAACAGGGTGTACACTGAAGCTTTCTTT. It specifies CASSLNRVYTEAFF.

The chain's CDR3 is CASSAPGDYGYTF. CDR3 nucleotides: TGTGCCAGCAGTGCTCCGGGGGACTATGGCTACACCTTC. V usage is TRBV2 and J usage is TRBJ1-2; a weak D match, TRBD1 (5 bases). This CDR3 spans 13 amino acids. Trimming cost V 4 bases and J 3 bases, with 9 bases left between them. Germline CDR1 and CDR2: SNHLY and FYNNEI.

The gene calls are TRBV21-1 and TRBJ1-1; the table's D gene call, TRBD1, was not cross checked with the DNA. TRBV21-1 is marked as a pseudogene. The CDR3 loop spans 15 amino acids. DNA for the CDR3: TGTGCCAGCAGCAAAGCGGGCAGGGTCGCCCGTCAAGCTTTCTTT. The encoded protein is CASSKAGRVARQAFF.

This clone has only a few counts. The V gene is TRBV5-5, the J gene TRBJ2-3, with 7 bases lining up with TRBD2. V dropped 2 bases and J dropped 5; count of bases not matched to a gene: 5. This CDR3 is 14 amino acids long. Per the germline V gene, CDR1 is SGHKS and CDR2 is YYEKEE (reference sequence). The CDR3 sequence is CASSFLAEGDTQYF. As DNA, the CDR3 is TGTGCCAGCAGCTTCCTAGCGGAGGGAGATACGCAGTATTTT.

This rearrangement joins TRBV14 to TRBJ1-6; D is undetermined. From germline, CDR1 is SGHDN and CDR2 FVKESK. Deletions cut 1 base from V and 6 bases from J, with 13 bases between. This CDR3 comprises 16 residues. CDR3 region: CASSQVFPTVNSPLHF. The CDR3 DNA is TGTGCCAGCAGCCAAGTTTTCCCAACAGTTAATTCACCCCTCCACTTT.

V is TRBV7-2 and J is TRBJ2-5; the match to TRBD1 covers 12 bases. V was clipped by 5 bases and J by 5 bases; unmatched bases: 6. The CDR3 is 15 residues long. Looked up from germline, CDR1 is SGHTA and CDR2 is FQGNSA. In DNA form, the CDR3 reads TGTGCCAGCAGCGGGACAGGGGGCTCTGGGGAGACCCAGTACTTC. Translation: CASSGTGGSGETQYF. Based on the CDR3 plus reference TRBV7-2 and TRBJ2-5, the full variable domain is GAGVSQSPSNKVTEKGKDVELRCDPISGHTALYWYRQSLGQGLEFLIYFQGNSAPDKSGLPSDRFSAERTGGSVSTLTIQRTQQEDSAVYLCASSGTGGSGETQYFGPGTRLLVL.

V and J are TRBV6-5 and TRBJ2-1, with D perhaps matching TRBD2 (6 bases). Germline V gives CDR1 MNHEY, CDR2 SVGAGI. The CDR3 consists of 16 residues. The V end lost 0 bases, the J end lost 6 bases, and 15 bases lay between the germline ends. CDR3: CASSYSKPRGINEQFF. DNA of the CDR3: TGTGCCAGCAGTTACTCGAAACCCCGGGGGATCAATGAGCAGTTCTTC.

This sequence joins TRBV19 and TRBJ2-1; D might be TRBD2 (5 bases). Deletions cut 10 bases from V and 5 bases from J, with 24 bases between. Germline V gene data show CDR1 as LNHDA and CDR2 as SQIVND (reference sequence). CDR3 length equals 16 residues. In DNA, the CDR3 is TGTGCCACCGCTTCCCCCGGAGGACCTTCTGACAATGAGCAGTTCTTC. Translation gives CATASPGGPSDNEQFF. Variable domain in full (rest from reference TRBV19 and TRBJ2-1): DGGITQSPKYLFRKEGQNVTLSCEQNLNHDAMYWYRQDPGQGLRLIYYSQIVNDFQKGDIAEGYSVSREKKESFPLTVTSAQKNPTAFYLCATASPGGPSDNEQFFGPGTRLTVL.

The chain links TRBV2 to TRBJ1-2, with D unclear. The V gene lost 2 bases and the J gene lost 4 bases, with 11 bases spanning the gap. CDR1 is SNHLY and CDR2 is FYNNEI in the germline V gene. This CDR3 contains 14 residues. The CDR3 region is CASSEISAGYGYTF. CDR3 coding DNA: TGTGCCAGCAGTGAAATCTCCGCCGGCTATGGCTACACCTTC. Complete variable domain (other parts from reference TRBV2 and TRBJ1-2): EPEVTQTPSHQVTQMGQEVILRCVPISNHLYFYWYRQILGQKVEFLVSFYNNEISEKSEIFDDQFSVERPDGSNFTLKIRSTKLEDSAMYFCASSEISAGYGYTFGSGTRLTVV.

The sample holds one count of this clone. The chain carries TRBV6-2 or TRBV6-3 and TRBJ1-5, with TRBD1 identical over 7 bases. Germline V gives CDR1 MNHEY, CDR2 SVGEGT. V lost 5 bases to trimming and J lost 3 bases; unmatched junction nucleotides: 7. The CDR3 has 15 residues. The CDR3 region has the DNA TGTGCCAGCAGTCCGGACAGGTTAGACAATCAGCCCCAGCATTTT. Protein product: CASSPDRLDNQPQHF.

This clone showed up many times. The CDR3 DNA reads as TGTGCCAGTAGTATTATTAGGGGACAGGGAGGAGATACGCAGTATTTT. Its translation: CASSIIRGQGGDTQYF. This rearrangement joins TRBV19 to TRBJ2-3, with TRBD1 identical over 9 bases. Per germline, CDR1 LNHDA and CDR2 SQIVND (reference sequence). V was clipped by 3 bases and J by 5 bases; unmatched bases: 9. This CDR3 has 16 residues.

The chain combines TRBV2 with TRBJ2-7; TRBD1 is a possible D gene (5 bases). Germline V gene data show CDR1 as SNHLY and CDR2 as FYNNEI. The CDR3 is made up of 13 amino acids. V was pared by 3 bases and J by 6 bases, with 12 bases between. This CDR3 reads CASSEGPSLEQYV. The CDR3, as DNA: TGTGCCAGCAGTGAGGGGCCTTCCCTCGAGCAGTACGTC.

This sequence joins TRBV6-2 or TRBV6-3 and TRBJ2-1, with 10 nucleotides matching TRBD1. The CDR3 has 16 amino acids. The germline gives CDR1 MNHEY, CDR2 SVGEGT. V shed 6 bases, J shed 4 bases, and the junction held 9 bases outside the gene matches. CDR3 region: CASSPRAGQGYNEQFF. The CDR3 DNA reads TGTGCCAGCAGCCCTCGGGCGGGACAGGGGTACAATGAGCAGTTCTTC.

This clone was observed a few times. The gene calls are TRBV27 and TRBJ2-2, with TRBD2 matching over 9 bases. After removal of 2 bases from V and 5 bases from J, the junction contained 6 bases not matched to a gene. Germline loops: CDR1 MNHEY, CDR2 SMNVEV (reference sequence). The CDR3 extends over 16 amino acids. The CDR3 DNA follows: TGTGCCAGCAGTTTAGCGGGGGGGAGCAGAACCGGGGAGCTGTTTTTT. Translated, it gives CASSLAGGSRTGELFF.

The gene calls are TRBV6-5 and TRBJ2-2; no firm D call. V lost 2 bases and J lost 0, with 4 bases in between. Germline values: CDR1 MNHEY, CDR2 SVGAGI. CDR3 length equals 14 residues. The CDR3 is CASSYSPNTGELFF. The CDR3 bases are TGTGCCAGCAGTTACAGCCCGAACACCGGGGAGCTGTTTTTT.

The CDR3 loop is CASDRAETQYF. The CDR3 region has the DNA TGTGCCAGCGACAGGGCAGAGACCCAGTACTTC. The J gene is TRBJ2-5, the V gene TRBV2; 7 bases match TRBD1. Germline trimming cut 8 bases from V and 4 bases from J; bases unmatched to any gene: 1. The germline gives CDR1 SNHLY, CDR2 FYNNEI. There are 11 residues in the CDR3.